Sequencing of this T cell receptor (beta chain) was carried out in a study of T-cell memory formation after mild COVID-19. General study results and limits: Clones that contracted from day 15 to 85 were balanced CD4/CD8, while later expanders leaned CD4+.

TCRdb re-called the 5' RACE reads through MiXCR, storing one row per CDR3 protein. The repertoire holds around 470,000 distinct CDR3 sequences, with approximately 20% as singletons. V gave up 1 base and J gave up 4 bases; unmatched junction bases: 7. CDR1 is KGHDR and CDR2 is SFDVKD in the germline V gene. This CDR3 is built from 17 residues. About this clonotype itself: Its specificity is not known.

The sample taken for sequencing was PBMCs or a T cell subset sorted from them (not recorded which). The clonotype was recovered from an adult woman who had mild COVID-19 (a few samples of this study predate the infection). Cell type and time point are not known. The chain joins TRBV24-1 to TRBJ2-3; the match to TRBD1 covers 10 bases. The CDR3 is CATSDFGTGAWADTQYF. The CDR3 DNA follows: TGTGCCACCAGTGATTTTGGGACAGGGGCGTGGGCAGATACGCAGTATTTT.